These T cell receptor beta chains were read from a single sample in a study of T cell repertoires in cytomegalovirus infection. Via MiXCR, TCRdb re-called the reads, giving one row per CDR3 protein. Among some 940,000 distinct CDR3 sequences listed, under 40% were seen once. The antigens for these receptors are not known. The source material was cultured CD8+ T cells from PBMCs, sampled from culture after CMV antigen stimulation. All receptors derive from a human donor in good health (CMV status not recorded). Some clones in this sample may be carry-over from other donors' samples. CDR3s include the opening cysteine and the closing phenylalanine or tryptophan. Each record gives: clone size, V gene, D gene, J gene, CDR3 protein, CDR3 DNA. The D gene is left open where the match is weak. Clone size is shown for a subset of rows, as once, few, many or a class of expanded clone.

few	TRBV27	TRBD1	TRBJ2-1	CASSFSGGPGNEQFF	TGTGCCAGCAGTTTCTCAGGGGGCCCTGGAAATGAGCAGTTCTTC
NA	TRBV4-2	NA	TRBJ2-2	CASSPASKITGELFF	TGTGCCAGCAGCCCCGCGAGTAAGATAACCGGGGAGCTGTTTTTT
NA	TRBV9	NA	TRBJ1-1	CASSVVDPGVGSVNTEAFF	TGTGCCAGCAGCGTAGTTGACCCGGGGGTTGGAAGTGTGAACACTGAAGCTTTCTTT
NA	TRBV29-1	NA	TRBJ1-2	CSVDWGSGYTF	TGCAGCGTTGATTGGGGAAGCGGCTACACCTTC
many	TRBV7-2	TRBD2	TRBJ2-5	CASSLSGLAVQETQYF	TGTGCCAGCAGCTTGTCTGGGCTAGCGGTCCAAGAGACCCAGTACTTC
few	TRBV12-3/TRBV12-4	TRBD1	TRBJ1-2	CASTMTGDGYTF	TGTGCCAGCACCATGACAGGGGATGGCTACACCTTC
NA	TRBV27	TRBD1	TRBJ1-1	CASSWLTDRDEAFF	TGTGCCAGCAGTTGGCTAACGGACAGGGATGAAGCTTTCTTT
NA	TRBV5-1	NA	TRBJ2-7	CASSSRMQGYYEQYF	TGCGCCAGCAGCTCCCGGATGCAGGGATACTACGAGCAGTACTTC
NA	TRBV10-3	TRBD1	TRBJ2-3	CTFWTGGSGDTQYF	TGTACCTTTTGGACAGGGGGATCTGGGGATACGCAGTATTTT
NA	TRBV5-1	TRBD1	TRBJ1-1	CASSWQGAGVTEAFF	TGCGCCAGCAGCTGGCAGGGGGCAGGGGTCACTGAAGCTTTCTTT
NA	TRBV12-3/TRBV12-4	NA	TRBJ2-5	CASTWSEETQYF	TGTGCCAGCACTTGGAGCGAAGAGACCCAGTACTTC
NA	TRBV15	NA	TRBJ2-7	CATSGSRTVSYEQYF	TGTGCCACCAGCGGGTCCAGGACGGTTTCCTACGAGCAGTACTTC
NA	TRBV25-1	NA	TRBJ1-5	CASSEGQLNQPQHF	TGTGCCAGCAGTGAAGGACAGTTGAATCAGCCCCAGCATTTT
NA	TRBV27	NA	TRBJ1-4	CASSLYWTATNEKLFF	TGTGCCAGCAGTTTATATTGGACAGCAACTAATGAAAAACTGTTTTTT
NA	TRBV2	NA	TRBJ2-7	CASSEGPAYEQYF	TGTGCCAGCAGTGAAGGGCCCGCCTACGAGCAGTACTTC
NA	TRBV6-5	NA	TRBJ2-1	CASSYEVASAYNEQFF	TGTGCCAGCAGTTACGAGGTAGCTAGCGCCTACAATGAGCAGTTCTTC
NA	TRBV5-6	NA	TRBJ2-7	CASSLEVIHEQYF	TGTGCCAGCAGCTTGGAAGTGATACACGAGCAGTACTTC
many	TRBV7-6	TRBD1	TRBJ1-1	CASSATGSTTEAFF	TGTGCCAGCAGCGCGACAGGGTCGACCACTGAAGCTTTCTTT
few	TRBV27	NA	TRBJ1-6	CASRLKGWETGLEPLHF	TGTGCCAGCAGATTGAAGGGATGGGAAACGGGTTTAGAACCCCTCCACTTT
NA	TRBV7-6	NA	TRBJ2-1	CASSESRDNEQFF	TGTGCCAGCAGTGAGAGCAGGGACAATGAGCAGTTCTTC
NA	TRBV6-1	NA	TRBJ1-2	CASSHGDAPSYTF	TGTGCCAGCAGTCATGGGGACGCCCCTAGCTACACCTTC
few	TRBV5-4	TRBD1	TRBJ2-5	CASSLDLGQGPLETQYF	TGTGCCAGCAGCTTGGATCTTGGACAGGGACCGTTAGAGACCCAGTACTTC
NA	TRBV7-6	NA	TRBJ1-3	CASSFWERPYSGNTIYF	TGTGCCAGCAGCTTCTGGGAGCGGCCCTACTCTGGAAACACCATATATTTT
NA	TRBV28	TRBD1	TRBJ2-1	CASSFWQGASNEQFF	TGTGCCAGCAGCTTTTGGCAGGGGGCTTCGAATGAGCAGTTCTTC
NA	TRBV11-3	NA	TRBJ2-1	CASAEGPSSYNEQFF	TGTGCCAGTGCGGAGGGCCCGAGCTCCTACAATGAGCAGTTCTTC
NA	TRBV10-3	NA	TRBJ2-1	CAISDSSYNEQFF	TGTGCCATCAGTGACAGCTCCTACAATGAGCAGTTCTTC
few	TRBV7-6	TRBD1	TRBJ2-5	CASSWTGQGPQETQYF	TGTGCCAGCAGCTGGACGGGACAGGGGCCCCAAGAGACCCAGTACTTC
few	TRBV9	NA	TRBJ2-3	CASAGTTDTQYF	TGTGCCAGCGCCGGGACCACAGATACGCAGTATTTT
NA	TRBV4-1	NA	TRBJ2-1	CASSQDARVSYNEQFF	TGCGCCAGCAGTCAAGACGCCAGAGTCTCCTACAATGAGCAGTTCTTC
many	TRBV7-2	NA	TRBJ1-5	CASSPGVRNQPQHF	TGTGCCAGCAGCCCAGGGGTGCGTAATCAGCCCCAGCATTTT
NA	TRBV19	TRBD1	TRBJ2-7	CASSIAQTGTYEQYF	TGTGCCAGTAGTATAGCCCAGACAGGGACCTACGAGCAGTACTTC
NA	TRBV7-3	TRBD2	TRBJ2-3	CASSSLAGADTQYF	TGTGCCAGCAGCTCACTAGCGGGGGCTGATACGCAGTATTTT
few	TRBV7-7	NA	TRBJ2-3	CASSLILGSADTQYF	TGTGCTAGCAGCTTAATTCTGGGCTCGGCAGATACGCAGTATTTT
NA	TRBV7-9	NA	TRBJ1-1	CASSSSKGAFF	TGTGCCAGCAGCTCGTCGAAGGGAGCTTTCTTT
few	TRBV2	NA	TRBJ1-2	CASSGRGGPINNYGYTF	TGTGCCAGCAGTGGCCGTGGGGGCCCGATTAATAACTATGGCTACACCTTC
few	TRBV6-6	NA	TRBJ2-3	CASSYSGGGPADTQYF	TGTGCCAGCAGTTACTCTGGGGGGGGGCCGGCAGATACGCAGTATTTT
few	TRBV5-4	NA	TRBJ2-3	CASSWTSERDTQYF	TGTGCCAGCAGCTGGACAAGCGAGCGGGATACGCAGTATTTT
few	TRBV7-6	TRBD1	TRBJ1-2	CASSAKSGTGGGYGYTF	TGTGCCAGCAGCGCGAAATCCGGGACAGGGGGCGGATATGGCTACACCTTC
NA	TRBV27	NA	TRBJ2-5	CASSLQGDPQETQYF	TGTGCCAGCAGTTTACAGGGAGATCCTCAAGAGACCCAGTACTTC
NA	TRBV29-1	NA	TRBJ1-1	CSVSEGDYTEAFF	TGCAGCGTCTCAGAAGGGGATTATACTGAAGCTTTCTTT
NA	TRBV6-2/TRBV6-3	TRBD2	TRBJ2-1	CASSYVSGAYNEQFF	TGTGCCAGCAGTTACGTTAGCGGGGCTTACAATGAGCAGTTCTTC